The 5 T cell receptor beta chains reported below all come from one sample, sequenced in a study of a mutant IDH1 vaccine in newly diagnosed glioma. Which antigens these TCRs recognize remains unknown. This sample's time point: week 23, last vaccination. What each vaccine dose contained was 300 ug of mutant IDH1 20-mer peptide, accompanied by topical imiquimod. TCRdb's table, derived via immunoSEQ multiplex PCR, lists solely in-frame clones and lacks some. The repertoire holds about 53,000 clones, with about 81% as singletons. The source material was PBMCs, sampled from a glioma patient whose treatment included an IDH1 peptide vaccine. All receptors come from a woman between 40 and 50 years old with glioma. Some clones in this sample may be carry-over from other donors' samples.

V gene TRBV4-1 combines with J gene TRBJ2-7; D is uncertain. Trimming cost V 1 base and J 1 base, with 8 bases left between them. Germline V CDR1 and CDR2: MGHRA, YSYEKL. CDR3 length equals 14 residues. The DNA for the CDR3 is TGCGCCAGCAGCCAAGCTCAGGTGTCCTACGAGCAGTACTTC. Amino acids: CASSQAQVSYEQYF.

The chain is built from TRBV4-2 and TRBJ2-2, with 10 bases matching TRBD1. This CDR3 region has 18 residues. Germline CDR1 and CDR2: LGHNA and YNFKEQ. J was trimmed by 3 bases and V by 1 base; bases with no gene match: 8. DNA of the CDR3: TGTGCCAGCAGCCAAGCCGCCCCGGGGACAGGGGACACCGGGGAGCTGTTTTTT. It encodes CASSQAAPGTGDTGELFF.

This clone came up a few times. This chain uses TRBV7-8 with TRBJ1-1; D call uncertain. CDR3 length: 12 residues. The V end was cut by 6 bases, the J end by 5 bases, with 10 bases between. From germline, CDR1 is SGHVS and CDR2 FQNEAQ. The CDR3 reads CASRSVRTEAFF. CDR3 sequence (DNA): TGTGCCAGCAGATCGGTTCGGACTGAAGCTTTCTTT.

The chain employs TRBV10-3 and TRBJ2-7, with D tentatively TRBD1 (5 bases). There are 12 residues in the CDR3. Germline V gives CDR1 ENHRY, CDR2 SYGVKD. Trimming left V 8 bases short and J 2 bases short, with 10 bases between. CDR3 in DNA: TGTGCCATCGGCGACAGTACCTACGAGCAGTACTTC. As protein: CAIGDSTYEQYF.

This clone was seen a few times. The V gene is TRBV18, the J gene TRBJ1-4; D not resolved. Germline values: CDR1 KGHSH, CDR2 LQKENI. Trimming shortened V by 5 bases and J by 10 bases, and 11 bases separated the two germline ends. This CDR3 region has 12 residues. Written as DNA, the CDR3 is TGTGCCAGCTCAGGACCAGAGGTAAAACTGTTTTTT. Translating gives CASSGPEVKLFF.